The rows below give T cell receptor beta chains drawn from one sample of a study of blood T cell repertoires in COVID-19. The assay was immunoSEQ multiplex PCR, and TCRdb's table has in-frame clones only and misses some. The profile shows about 360,000 clones, around nine tenths of them singletons. Material for sequencing was peripheral blood. These receptors came from a woman between 55 and 75 years old with COVID-19, enrolled during active disease. CDR3s include the opening cysteine and the closing phenylalanine or tryptophan. A D gene is named only where the DNA matches it firmly. Expanded clones are given a class, and other clones once, few, many or no size at all.

abundance: .; j_gene: TRBJ1-6; d_gene: TRBD1; v_gene: TRBV6-5; CDR3nt: TGTGCCAGCACCCCGGACAGGGCAAATTCACCCCTCCACTTT; CDR3aa: CASTPDRANSPLHF
abundance: .; j_gene: TRBJ1-1; d_gene: TRBD1; v_gene: TRBV18; CDR3nt: TGTGCCAGCTCACCCGACAGGGACACTGAAGCTTTCTTT; CDR3aa: CASSPDRDTEAFF
abundance: .; j_gene: TRBJ2-2; d_gene: .; v_gene: TRBV30; CDR3nt: TGTGCCTGGAGCATAGGGGGTCCCACCGGGGAGCTGTTTTTT; CDR3aa: CAWSIGGPTGELFF
abundance: .; j_gene: TRBJ2-3; d_gene: TRBD2; v_gene: TRBV10-3; CDR3nt: TGTGCCATCAGTGAGAGGACTAGCGGGGGGACTAGCACAGATACGCAGTATTTT; CDR3aa: CAISERTSGGTSTDTQYF
abundance: .; j_gene: TRBJ1-2; d_gene: .; v_gene: TRBV10-3; CDR3nt: TGTGCCATCAGGGAGGACAGAATGTTGAACTATGGCTACACCTTC; CDR3aa: CAIREDRMLNYGYTF
abundance: few; j_gene: TRBJ1-2; d_gene: .; v_gene: TRBV7-2; CDR3nt: TGTGCCAGCAGCGTGAGCCACACAGGGTATGGCTACACCTTC; CDR3aa: CASSVSHTGYGYTF
abundance: .; j_gene: TRBJ2-7; d_gene: .; v_gene: TRBV7-9; CDR3nt: TGTGCCAGCAGCCGCGCGAACGAGCAGTACTTC; CDR3aa: CASSRANEQYF
abundance: .; j_gene: TRBJ1-5; d_gene: .; v_gene: TRBV7-2; CDR3nt: TGTGCCAGCAGCCTTAGGGGCAAGGGTTTGGAGCCCCAGCATTTT; CDR3aa: CASSLRGKGLEPQHF
abundance: .; j_gene: TRBJ2-7; d_gene: .; v_gene: TRBV7-2; CDR3nt: TGTGCCAGCAGCTTACATCTAGCGTACTCCTACGAGCAGTACTTC; CDR3aa: CASSLHLAYSYEQYF
abundance: .; j_gene: TRBJ1-1; d_gene: .; v_gene: TRBV5-4; CDR3nt: TGTGCCAGCAGCTATCCAAAACAGGGGAACACTGAAGCTTTCTTT; CDR3aa: CASSYPKQGNTEAFF